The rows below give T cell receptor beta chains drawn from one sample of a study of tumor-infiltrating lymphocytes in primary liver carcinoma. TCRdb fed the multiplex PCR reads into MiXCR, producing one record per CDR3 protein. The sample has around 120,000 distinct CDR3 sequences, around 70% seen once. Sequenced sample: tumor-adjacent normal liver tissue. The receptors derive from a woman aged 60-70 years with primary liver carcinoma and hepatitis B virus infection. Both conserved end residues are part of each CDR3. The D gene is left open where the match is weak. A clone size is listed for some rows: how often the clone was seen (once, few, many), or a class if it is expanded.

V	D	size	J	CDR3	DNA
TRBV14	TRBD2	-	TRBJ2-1	CASSAVAGWVNIEQFF	TGTGCCAGCAGTGCCGTAGCGGGATGGGTAAACATTGAGCAGTTCTTC
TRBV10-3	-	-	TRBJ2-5	CAISPRTQETHYF	TGTGCCATCAGCCCCAGGACCCAAGAGACCCACTACTTC
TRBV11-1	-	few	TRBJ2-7	CASSPRLGFHYEQYF	TGTGCCAGCAGCCCCCGCCTTGGATTCCACTACGAGCAATACTTC
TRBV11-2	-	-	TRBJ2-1	CASSNERRGYNEQFF	TGTGCCAGCAGCAACGAGAGGAGGGGATACAATGAGCAGTTCTTC
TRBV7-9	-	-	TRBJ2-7	CASNPWDQGVDYEQYF	TGTGCCAGCAACCCCTGGGATCAAGGGGTGGACTACGAGCAGTACTTC
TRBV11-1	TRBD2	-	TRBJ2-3	CASSPASGTGMQYF	TGTGCCAGCAGCCCCGCTAGCGGCACAGGTATGCAGTATTTT
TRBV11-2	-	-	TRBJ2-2	CASNDGRNTDTGELFF	TGTGCCAGCAACGACGGACGCAATACGGACACCGGGGAGCTGTTTTTT
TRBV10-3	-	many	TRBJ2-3	CAIAQQVITDTQYF	TGTGCCATCGCCCAGCAGGTTATCACAGATACGCAGTATTTT
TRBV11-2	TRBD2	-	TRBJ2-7	CASSLEMGGLAMQHF	TGTGCCAGCAGCTTAGAGATGGGGGGACTAGCTATGCAGCACTTC
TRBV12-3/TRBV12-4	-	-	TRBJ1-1	CASSFPMNTEALF	TGTGCCAGCAGTTTTCCTATGAACACTGAAGCTCTCTTT
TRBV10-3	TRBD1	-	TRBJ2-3	CAVARTGITDTQYF	TGTGCCGTAGCCCGGACAGGAATCACAGATACGCAGTATTTC
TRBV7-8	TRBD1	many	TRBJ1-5	CASSKRDGTGNQPQHF	TGTGCCAGCAGCAAAAGGGACGGGACAGGTAATCAGCCCCAGCATTTT
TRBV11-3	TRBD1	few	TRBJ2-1	CASGSDRDPTYNKQFF	TGTGCCAGCGGCTCCGACAGGGACCCGACCTACAATAAGCAGTTCTTC
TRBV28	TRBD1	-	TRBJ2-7	CASTPGGAASYEQYF	TGTGCCAGCACTCCAGGGGGCGCCGCTTCCTACGAGCAGTACTTC
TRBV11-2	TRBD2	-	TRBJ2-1	CAISVGRADNEQFF	TGTGCCATCAGCGTGGGGAGGGCAGACAACGAGCAGTTCTTC
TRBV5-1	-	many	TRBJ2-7	CASSLLGQGQGVSYF	TGCGCCAGCAGCCTACTAGGACAAGGGCAAGGGGTTTCGTACTTC
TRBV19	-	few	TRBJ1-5	CASSSEHYSNQPQHF	TGTGCCAGTAGTTCAGAGCACTACAGCAATCAGCCCCAGCATTTT